The rows below give T cell receptor beta chains drawn from one sample of a study of T cells in Graves' hyperthyroidism and ophthalmopathy. TCRdb reprocessed the multiplex PCR reads with MiXCR, giving one entry per CDR3 protein. The sample lists a few hundred thousand distinct CDR3 sequences, approximately 44% occurring once. The sample consisted of peripheral blood or thyroid tissue (not recorded which). Source of these receptors: a woman younger than 35 with Graves' hyperthyroidism. The CDR3 runs from the conserved cysteine through the conserved F or W. D genes are given only for firm matches. The listing skips clone size in some rows; elsewhere it reads once, few, many or a size class.

DNA	CDR3	J	size	V	D
TGTGCCAGCAGCGCCGACCAGGGGACTGGAAACACCATATATTTT	CASSADQGTGNTIYF	TRBJ1-3	many	TRBV9	.
TGTGCCAGCAGCGTAGCGGGGTCGGGAAACACAGATACGCAGTATTTT	CASSVAGSGNTDTQYF	TRBJ2-3	.	TRBV9	.
TGTGCCAGCAGTGAAGAGTCGCCAGCCGGCTACACCTTC	CASSEESPAGYTF	TRBJ1-2	.	TRBV6-5	.
TGTGCCAGCAGTAGACAGGGGGCTGCTAATGAAAAACTGTTTTTT	CASSRQGAANEKLFF	TRBJ1-4	.	TRBV6-5	TRBD1
TGTGCCAGCAGCGACCGGGGGACCAATCAGCCCCAGCATTTT	CASSDRGTNQPQHF	TRBJ1-5	many	TRBV5-8	.
TGTGCCAGCAGTTTAGCCGGGACAGGGGTCTCTGGCTACACCTTC	CASSLAGTGVSGYTF	TRBJ1-2	.	TRBV7-3	TRBD1
TGTGCCAGCAGCTCGGGACTACCACTGAATGAGCAGTACTTC	CASSSGLPLNEQYF	TRBJ2-7	.	TRBV7-9	TRBD2
TGTGCCAGCAGCTTGGGACCCTACAGGGGAGCTTTCTTT	CASSLGPYRGAFF	TRBJ1-1	many	TRBV5-8	TRBD1
TGCAGCGCTACCCGGGACCCCTCGGATACGCAGTATTTT	CSATRDPSDTQYF	TRBJ2-3	few	TRBV29-1	.
TGCAGTGCTAGAGATCGTTTCAGGGTCTCTGGAAACACCATATATTTT	CSARDRFRVSGNTIYF	TRBJ1-3	many	TRBV20-1	.
TGTGCCAGCGAGGCGAGCACAGATACGCAGTATTTT	CASEASTDTQYF	TRBJ2-3	many	TRBV7-2	.
TGTGCCAGCAGTGCAACCACAGGCGCTACTGAAGCTTTCTTT	CASSATTGATEAFF	TRBJ1-1	.	TRBV6-1	.
TGTGCCAGCAGTTACATGGCTAGCGGAGCCTACGAGCAGTACTTC	CASSYMASGAYEQYF	TRBJ2-7	many	TRBV6-5	TRBD2
TGTGCCAGCAGCTTAGAGGACAATGAGCAGTTCTTC	CASSLEDNEQFF	TRBJ2-1	few	TRBV7-9	.
TGTGCCACCAGACCGAGGGGGCAACGTGAGGAGCTGTTTTTT	CATRPRGQREELFF	TRBJ2-2	.	TRBV15	TRBD1
TGCAGTGCTAGACCATTGGACGGACTAGCGGGAGCAGATACGCAGTATTTT	CSARPLDGLAGADTQYF	TRBJ2-3	.	TRBV20-1	TRBD2
TGTGCCAGTAAGGGCAACGAGGGAACTGAAGCTTTCTTT	CASKGNEGTEAFF	TRBJ1-1	many	TRBV6-5	.
TGTGCCAGCAGATTGGCGGGAGGGCCCTACGAGCAGTACTTC	CASRLAGGPYEQYF	TRBJ2-7	.	TRBV13	TRBD2
TGTGCCAGCAGCTGTGAAGGAGGTCATTTT	CASSCEGGHF	TRBJ1-5	many	TRBV7-4	.
TGTGCCAGCAGCCCAGACCGGGACAGGTACAAGAGAGGCCAGTACTTC	CASSPDRDRYKRGQYF	TRBJ2-5	.	TRBV7-8	TRBD1
TGTGCCAGCAGTGCGCGACACACCATATATTTT	CASSARHTIYF	TRBJ1-3	.	TRBV2	.
TGTGCCAGCAGTTACCCAACCCGACAGGGGGACACTGAAGCTTTCTTT	CASSYPTRQGDTEAFF	TRBJ1-1	.	TRBV6-5	TRBD1
TGTGCCAGCAGGTCCCGGGACAGGACGATGGAACTGTTTTTT	CASRSRDRTMELFF	TRBJ1-4	.	TRBV12-3/TRBV12-4	TRBD1
TGTGCCAGCAGCTTATCCCACCCCGACGGCGGGGAGCAGTACTTC	CASSLSHPDGGEQYF	TRBJ2-7	many	TRBV7-9	.
TGTGCCTGGAGTACCCCGGGACGGCCGAACACTGAAGCTTTCTTT	CAWSTPGRPNTEAFF	TRBJ1-1	.	TRBV30	.
TGTGCCAGCTCACCACCGGGAGTTGCCGAGCAGTACTTC	CASSPPGVAEQYF	TRBJ2-7	.	TRBV24-1	.
TGTGCCAGCAGCTTACAGGCGACCCAGTACTTC	CASSLQATQYF	TRBJ2-5	many	TRBV7-2	.
TGCGCCAGCAGTGATGGAGAAAACACTGAAGCTTTCTTT	CASSDGENTEAFF	TRBJ1-1	.	TRBV10-2	.
TGTGCCATCAGTGACCACGGGGAGGGTTGGTACTTC	CAISDHGEGWYF	TRBJ2-7	many	TRBV10-3	TRBD2
TGTGCCAGCAGTCCCGACAGGGCAGAAAAACTGTTTTTT	CASSPDRAEKLFF	TRBJ1-4	many	TRBV12-3/TRBV12-4	TRBD1
TGTGCCACCAGTGATTCCGGGCTAGGAGAGACCCAGTACTTC	CATSDSGLGETQYF	TRBJ2-5	few	TRBV24-1	.
TGTGCCAGCAGAACGAAGGGCCTAGACAACGACGAGCAGTACTTC	CASRTKGLDNDEQYF	TRBJ2-7	many	TRBV6-5	.
TGTGCTAGTGGTTTGGTCTTAGGACACCGGGGTGAAAAACTGTTTTTT	CASGLVLGHRGEKLFF	TRBJ1-4	few	TRBV12-5	.
TGCGCCAGCAGCTTGGGTGAGGGACAAGCTTTCTTT	CASSLGEGQAFF	TRBJ1-1	many	TRBV5-1	.
TGTGCCAGCGGAGGCTCTGGAAACACCATATATTTT	CASGGSGNTIYF	TRBJ1-3	many	TRBV7-9	.
TGCGCCAGCAGCCAGGAAGACAGGGGTACCTACGAGCAGTACTTC	CASSQEDRGTYEQYF	TRBJ2-7	many	TRBV4-1	TRBD1
TGTGCCATCAGGACAGGGACCACCGGGGAGCTGTTTTTT	CAIRTGTTGELFF	TRBJ2-2	.	TRBV10-3	TRBD1
TGTGCCAGCTCACCCGACAGGCGGCACACTGAAGCTTTCTTT	CASSPDRRHTEAFF	TRBJ1-1	.	TRBV18	.
TGTGCCAGCAGCTCAGGTCTGGGCGAGCAGTACTTC	CASSSGLGEQYF	TRBJ2-7	many	TRBV3-1	.
TGTGCCAGCAGCCGTGGGACTAGCCGTCAAGAGCAGTACTTC	CASSRGTSRQEQYF	TRBJ2-7	many	TRBV2	TRBD2
TGTGCCATCAGTGGTGGGGCTAGCGGGACGGGCGAGCAGTACTTC	CAISGGASGTGEQYF	TRBJ2-7	.	TRBV10-3	TRBD2
TGCAGTGCTAGTCAAATCTATGACTATGGCTACACCTTC	CSASQIYDYGYTF	TRBJ1-2	many	TRBV20-1	.
TGTGCCAGCAGCCCGCTAGCGGGACTAGAGGACGAGCAGTACTTC	CASSPLAGLEDEQYF	TRBJ2-7	many	TRBV3-1	TRBD2
TGTGCCATCAGTGAGGAGGGAAGCTCTGGGGCCAACGTCCTGACTTTC	CAISEEGSSGANVLTF	TRBJ2-6	.	TRBV10-3	.